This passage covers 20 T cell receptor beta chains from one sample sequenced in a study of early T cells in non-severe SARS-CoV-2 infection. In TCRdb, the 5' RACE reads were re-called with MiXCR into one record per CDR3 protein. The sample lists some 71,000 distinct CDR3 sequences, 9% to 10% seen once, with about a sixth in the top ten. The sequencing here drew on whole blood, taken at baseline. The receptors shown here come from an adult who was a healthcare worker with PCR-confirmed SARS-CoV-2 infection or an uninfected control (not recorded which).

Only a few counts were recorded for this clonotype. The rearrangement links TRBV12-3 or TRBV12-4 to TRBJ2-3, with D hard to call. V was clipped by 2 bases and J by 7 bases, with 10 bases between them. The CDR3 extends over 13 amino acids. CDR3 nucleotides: TGTGCCAGCAGTTTAAGTTATCTGAATACGCAGTATTTT. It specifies CASSLSYLNTQYF.

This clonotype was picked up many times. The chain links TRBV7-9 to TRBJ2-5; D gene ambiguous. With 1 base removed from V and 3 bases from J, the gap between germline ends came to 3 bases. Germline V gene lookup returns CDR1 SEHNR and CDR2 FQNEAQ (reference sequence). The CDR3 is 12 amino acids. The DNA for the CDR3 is TGTGCCAGCAGCTTAGGGGAAGAGACCCAGTACTTC. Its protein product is CASSLGEETQYF.

The CDR3 region has the DNA TGTGCCAGCGCCCGAGGGGACAGGGTTCACGAGCAGTACTTC. This encodes CASARGDRVHEQYF. This sequence joins TRBV12-3 or TRBV12-4 and TRBJ2-7; TRBD1 matches 9 bases. The V segment lost 8 bases and the J segment 5 bases; nucleotides outside the gene matches: 10. The CDR3 extends over 14 amino acids.

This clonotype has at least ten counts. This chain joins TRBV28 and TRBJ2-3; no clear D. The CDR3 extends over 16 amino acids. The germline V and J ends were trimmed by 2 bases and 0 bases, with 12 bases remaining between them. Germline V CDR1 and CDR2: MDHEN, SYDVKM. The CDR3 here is CASSLGPFFSTDTQYF. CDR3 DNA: TGTGCCAGCAGTTTAGGCCCATTCTTTAGCACAGATACGCAGTATTTT.

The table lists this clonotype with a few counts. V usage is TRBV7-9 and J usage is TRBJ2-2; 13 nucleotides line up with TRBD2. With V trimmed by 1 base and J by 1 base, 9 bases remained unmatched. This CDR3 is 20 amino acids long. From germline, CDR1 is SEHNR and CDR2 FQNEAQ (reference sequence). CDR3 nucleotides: TGTGCCAGCAGCTTAGAAGTCTTGACTAGCGGGAGGATGAACACCGGGGAGCTGTTTTTT. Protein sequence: CASSLEVLTSGRMNTGELFF.

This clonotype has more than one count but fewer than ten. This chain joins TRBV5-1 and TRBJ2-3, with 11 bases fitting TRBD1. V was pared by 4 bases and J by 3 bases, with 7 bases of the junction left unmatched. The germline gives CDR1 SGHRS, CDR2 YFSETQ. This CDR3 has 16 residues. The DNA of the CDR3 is TGCGCCAGCAGCAACCCTGGACAGGGGGCGACAGATACGCAGTATTTT. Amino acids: CASSNPGQGATDTQYF.

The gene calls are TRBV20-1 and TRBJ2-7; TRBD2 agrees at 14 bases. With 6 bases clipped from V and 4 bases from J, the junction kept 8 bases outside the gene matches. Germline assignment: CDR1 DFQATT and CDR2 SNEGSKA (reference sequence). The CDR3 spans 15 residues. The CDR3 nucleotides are TGCAGTGCAAGACCGGGACTAGCGGGAGAGTACGAGCAGTACTTC. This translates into CSARPGLAGEYEQYF.

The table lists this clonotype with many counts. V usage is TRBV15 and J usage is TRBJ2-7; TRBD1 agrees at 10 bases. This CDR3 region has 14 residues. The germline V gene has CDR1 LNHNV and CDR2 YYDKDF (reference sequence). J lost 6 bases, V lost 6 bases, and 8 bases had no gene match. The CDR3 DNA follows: TGTGCCACCAGTCACCGGGACAGGGGCGCCGAGCAGTACTTC. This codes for CATSHRDRGAEQYF.

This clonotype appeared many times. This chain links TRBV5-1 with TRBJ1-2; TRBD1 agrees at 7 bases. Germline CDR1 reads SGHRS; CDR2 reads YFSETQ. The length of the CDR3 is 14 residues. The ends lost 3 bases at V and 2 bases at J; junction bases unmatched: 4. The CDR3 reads CASSSPGQNYGYTF. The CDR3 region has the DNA TGCGCCAGCAGCTCACCGGGACAGAACTATGGCTACACCTTC. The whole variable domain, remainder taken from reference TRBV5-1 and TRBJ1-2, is KAGVTQTPRYLIKTRGQQVTLSCSPISGHRSVSWYQQTPGQGLQFLFEYFSETQRNKGNFPGRFSGRQFSNSRSEMNVSTLELGDSALYLCASSSPGQNYGYTFGSGTRLTVV.

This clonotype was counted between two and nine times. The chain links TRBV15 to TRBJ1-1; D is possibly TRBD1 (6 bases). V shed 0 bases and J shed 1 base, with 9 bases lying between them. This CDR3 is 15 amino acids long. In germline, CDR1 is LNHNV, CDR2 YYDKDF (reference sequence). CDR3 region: CATSRDRGQNTEAFF. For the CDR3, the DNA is TGTGCCACCAGCAGAGACAGGGGACAGAACACTGAAGCTTTCTTT.

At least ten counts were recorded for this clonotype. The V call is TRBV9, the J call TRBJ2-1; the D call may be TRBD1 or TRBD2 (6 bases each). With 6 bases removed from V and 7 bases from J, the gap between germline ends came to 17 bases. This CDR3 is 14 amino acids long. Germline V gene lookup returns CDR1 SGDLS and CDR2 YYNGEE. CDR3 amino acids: CASTPGGDENEQFF. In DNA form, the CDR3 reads TGTGCCAGCACCCCCGGGGGCGATGAGAATGAGCAGTTCTTC.

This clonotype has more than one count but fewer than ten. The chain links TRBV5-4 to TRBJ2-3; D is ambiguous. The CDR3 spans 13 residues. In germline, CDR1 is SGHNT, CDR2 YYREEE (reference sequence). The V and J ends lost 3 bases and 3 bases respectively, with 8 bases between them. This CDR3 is CASSWAKTDTQYF. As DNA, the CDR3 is TGTGCCAGCAGCTGGGCAAAGACAGATACGCAGTATTTT.

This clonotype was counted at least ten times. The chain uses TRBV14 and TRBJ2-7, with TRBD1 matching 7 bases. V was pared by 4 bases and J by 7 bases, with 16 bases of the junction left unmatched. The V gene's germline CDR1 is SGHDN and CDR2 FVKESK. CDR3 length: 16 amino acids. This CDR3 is CASSPLDRAGPDEQYF. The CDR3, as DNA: TGTGCCAGCAGCCCCCTAGACAGGGCGGGCCCGGATGAGCAGTACTTC.

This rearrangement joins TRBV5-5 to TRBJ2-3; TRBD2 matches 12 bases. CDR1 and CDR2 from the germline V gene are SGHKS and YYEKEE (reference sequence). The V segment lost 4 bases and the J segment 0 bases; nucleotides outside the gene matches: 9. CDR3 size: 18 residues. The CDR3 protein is CASSTTSGRSWSTDTQYF. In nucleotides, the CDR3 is TGTGCCAGCAGCACTACTAGCGGGAGGTCGTGGAGCACAGATACGCAGTATTTT.

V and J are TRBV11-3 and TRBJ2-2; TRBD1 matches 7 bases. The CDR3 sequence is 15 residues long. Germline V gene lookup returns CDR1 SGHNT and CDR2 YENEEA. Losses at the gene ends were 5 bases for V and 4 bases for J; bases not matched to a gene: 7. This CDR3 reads CASSARQGSTGELFF. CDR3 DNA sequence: TGTGCCAGCAGCGCGAGACAGGGAAGCACCGGGGAGCTGTTTTTT.

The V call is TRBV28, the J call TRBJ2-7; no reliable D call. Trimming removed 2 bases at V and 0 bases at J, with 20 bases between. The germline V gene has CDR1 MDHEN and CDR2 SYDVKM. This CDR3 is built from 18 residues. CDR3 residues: CASSLPPGQYWGSYEQYF. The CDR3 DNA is TGTGCCAGCAGTTTACCCCCGGGTCAGTATTGGGGCTCCTACGAGCAGTACTTC.

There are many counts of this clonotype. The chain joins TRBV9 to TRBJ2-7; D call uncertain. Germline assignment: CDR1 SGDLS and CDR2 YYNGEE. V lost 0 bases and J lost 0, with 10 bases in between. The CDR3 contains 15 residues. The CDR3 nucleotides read TGTGCCAGCAGCGTAGATGCGGATCCCTCCTACGAGCAGTACTTC. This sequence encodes CASSVDADPSYEQYF.

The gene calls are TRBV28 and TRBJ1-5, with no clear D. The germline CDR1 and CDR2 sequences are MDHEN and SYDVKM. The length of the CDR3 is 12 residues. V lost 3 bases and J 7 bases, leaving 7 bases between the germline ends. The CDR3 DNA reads TGTGCCAGCAGTTTTCCCAGCCAGCCCCAGCATTTT. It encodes CASSFPSQPQHF.

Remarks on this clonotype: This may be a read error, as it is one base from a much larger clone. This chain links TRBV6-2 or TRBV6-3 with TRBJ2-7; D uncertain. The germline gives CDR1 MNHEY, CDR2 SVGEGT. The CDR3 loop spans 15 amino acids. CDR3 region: CASSYSSPDPREQNF. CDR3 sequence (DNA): TGTGCCAGCAGTTACTCGTCTCCTGACCCGCGCGAGCAGAACTTC.

CDR3: CASSVNTGELFF. CDR3 sequence (DNA): TGTGCCAGCAGCGTCAACACCGGGGAGCTGTTTTTT. The V and J genes are TRBV7-9 and TRBJ2-2; unclear D gene. Germline CDR1 and CDR2: SEHNR and FQNEAQ (reference sequence). The CDR3 is 12 residues long. Trimming took off 5 bases at V and 2 bases at J, with 3 bases between the two ends.